The 15 T cell receptor beta chains below come from one sample, sequenced in a study of shared clonotypes between healthy human individuals. The method was immunoSEQ multiplex PCR; TCRdb's version includes in-frame clones alone and lacks a portion of them. The top ten hold under 0.45% of the sample, which has fewer than 1.8 million clones, about 98.5% seen once. Input material: naive CD4+ T cells sorted from blood. As for subset: CD45RA+ positively selected. Receptors originate from a man between 25 and 39 years old in good health.

This chain uses TRBV18 with TRBJ1-1, with 9 bases matching TRBD1. V lost 3 bases, J lost 12 bases, and 8 bases stayed unmatched. The CDR3 spans 13 residues. Per germline, CDR1 KGHSH and CDR2 LQKENI. The CDR3 region has the DNA TGTGCCAGCTCACCCCGCGGGACAGGGAACACTTTCTTT. Its translation: CASSPRGTGNTFF.

The table lists this clone with a count of one. The genes are TRBV5-1 and TRBJ2-3, with D possibly matching TRBD2 (6 bases). Germline CDR1 SGHRS, CDR2 YFSETQ. The CDR3 runs 15 residues. V was clipped by 0 bases and J by 4 bases, with 12 bases between them. CDR3 sequence: CASSLGQGGPDTQYF. CDR3 in DNA: TGCGCCAGCAGCTTGGGTCAGGGAGGCCCAGATACGCAGTATTTT.

This CDR3 is CASAGTSGLYNEQFF. CDR3 in DNA: TGCGCCAGCGCGGGGACTAGCGGGCTCTACAATGAGCAGTTCTTC. This chain connects TRBV5-1 to TRBJ2-1; TRBD2 matches 12 bases. J lost 3 bases, V lost 7 bases, and 5 bases had no gene match. This CDR3 is 15 amino acids long. Germline V gene lookup returns CDR1 SGHRS and CDR2 YFSETQ.

The CDR3 sequence: CAWSVRDKYNEQFF. Here the CDR3 DNA reads TGTGCCTGGAGTGTACGAGATAAATACAATGAGCAGTTCTTC. The rearrangement joins TRBV30 to TRBJ2-1; D remains ambiguous. Trimming took off 0 bases at V and 4 bases at J, with 10 bases between the two ends. Germline values: CDR1 GTSNPN, CDR2 SVGIG (reference sequence). This CDR3 has 14 residues.

The chain combines TRBV6-1 with TRBJ2-3; D possibly corresponds to TRBD2 (5 bases). V shed 5 bases and J shed 3 bases, with 9 bases lying between them. Per germline, CDR1 MNHNS and CDR2 SASEGT. The CDR3 sequence is 13 residues long. The CDR3 sequence is CASSQVATDTQYF. The CDR3 nucleotides read TGTGCCAGCAGTCAGGTAGCGACAGATACGCAGTATTTT.

The rearrangement joins TRBV6-1 to TRBJ1-5; D not certain. Germline CDR1 reads MNHNS; CDR2 reads SASEGT. Trimming left V 0 bases short and J 4 bases short, with 4 bases between. This CDR3 is built from 13 residues. The CDR3 sequence: CASSEAINQPQHF. CDR3 DNA sequence: TGTGCCAGCAGTGAAGCGATTAATCAGCCCCAGCATTTT.

J is TRBJ2-7 and V is TRBV7-9; tentative D call: TRBD1 (6 bases). Trimming shortened V by 4 bases and J by 0 bases, and 10 bases separated the two germline ends. The CDR3 is 14 amino acids. Germline V gene lookup returns CDR1 SEHNR and CDR2 FQNEAQ (reference sequence). The CDR3 DNA sequence: TGTGCCAGCAGCTCCCGGGACAACTCCTACGAGCAGTACTTC. It specifies CASSSRDNSYEQYF.

The gene calls are TRBV5-5 and TRBJ1-3, with 11 bases aligning to TRBD1. The CDR3 has 16 residues. Germline assignment: CDR1 SGHKS and CDR2 YYEKEE (reference sequence). J was trimmed by 4 bases and V by 4 bases; bases with no gene match: 7. The CDR3 sequence is CASSIGTGGQGNTIYF. The CDR3 DNA sequence: TGTGCCAGCAGCATCGGGACAGGGGGACAGGGAAACACCATATATTTT.

This clone occurred once. V usage is TRBV20-1 and J usage is TRBJ2-1, with D hard to call. Trimming stripped 8 bases from V and 5 bases from J, with 7 bases between. CDR3 length: 10 residues. CDR1 DFQATT and CDR2 SNEGSKA come from the germline V gene (reference sequence). CDR3 in amino acids: CSPTHNEQFF. CDR3 in DNA: TGCAGTCCCACCCACAATGAGCAGTTCTTC.

The chain uses TRBV11-2 and TRBJ2-1; 9 bases agree with TRBD1. The CDR3 consists of 17 residues. Losses at the gene ends were 1 base for V and 3 bases for J; bases not matched to a gene: 7. The germline CDR1 and CDR2 sequences are SGHAT and FQNNGV. The DNA of the CDR3 is TGTGCCAGCAGCTTAGCTACCGGGACAGGGTTCTACAATGAGCAGTTCTTC. Residues: CASSLATGTGFYNEQFF.

The chain links TRBV5-4 to TRBJ2-4; TRBD2 aligns across 7 bases. CDR3 length: 14 residues. J was trimmed by 3 bases and V by 0 bases; bases with no gene match: 0. Germline lookup yields CDR1 SGHNT and CDR2 YYREEE (reference sequence). The chain's CDR3 is CASSLASGKNIQYF. Written as DNA, the CDR3 is TGTGCCAGCAGCTTGGCTAGCGGCAAAAACATTCAGTACTTC.

The J gene is TRBJ1-1, the V gene TRBV20-1; no clear D. CDR3 length equals 11 residues. V was trimmed by 5 bases and J by 6 bases, leaving 10 bases between them. Germline V lookup: CDR1 DFQATT, CDR2 SNEGSKA (reference sequence). Written as DNA, the CDR3 is TGCAGTGCTCGGGCCGGCCCTGAAGCTTTCTTT. This sequence encodes CSARAGPEAFF.

The CDR3 here is CASSSGTGNNQPQHF. CDR3 DNA: TGTGCCAGCAGCTCGGGGACAGGGAACAATCAGCCCCAGCATTTT. The chain carries TRBV11-3 and TRBJ1-5, with TRBD1 matching 9 bases. Germline values: CDR1 SGHNT, CDR2 YENEEA. The CDR3 has 15 amino acids. V was clipped by 4 bases and J by 3 bases; unmatched bases: 4.

This sequence joins TRBV4-2 and TRBJ2-7; D is uncertain. Trimming pared 2 bases from V and 3 bases from J, leaving 14 bases between. The CDR3 is made up of 15 amino acids. Germline CDR1 reads LGHNA; CDR2 reads YNFKEQ. The CDR3 nucleotides are TGTGCCAGCAGCCAAAGGATTGAGACGCTCTACGAGCAGTACTTC. Residues: CASSQRIETLYEQYF.

The chain carries TRBV6-1 and TRBJ2-7; no firm D call. Germline CDR1 and CDR2: MNHNS and SASEGT. The CDR3 extends over 12 amino acids. V lost 6 bases, J lost 5 bases, and 11 bases lay in between. In DNA, the CDR3 is TGTGCCAGCAGAGGGATTGTCAACGAGCAGTACTTC. It is translated as CASRGIVNEQYF.